This section outlines one T cell receptor (beta chain) sequence together with its context. Its antigen remains unidentified. No much larger clonotype is one base removed from it; base qualities were not supplied. Counted from cysteine to phenylalanine, this CDR3 has 14 amino acids. Only the CDR3 part of the read is kept: 42 bases, read in frame from the first base. The germline V and J ends show losses of 5 bases and 4 bases respectively, and no gene match explains 3 bases of the junction. According to the germline V gene, CDR1 reads MNHNS and CDR2 reads SASEGT. This sample is part of a study of cytomegalovirus exposure and HLA in healthy donors (dated by TCRdb to the late 2010s). Regarding the complete study: An earlier analysis of 587 of the donors reported about 250 Gb of sequence data and more than 90 million unique TCR beta sequences from 190 million or so T cells. An early release covering 500 to 750 HLA-typed donors comprised approximately 290 gigabases of sequencing data and around 86 million unique TCR sequences. Of the approximately 400 genotyped donors, 65% to 90% fell in the genetic ancestry cluster associated with self-reported Caucasian donors. The study aimed to test whether cataloging public T cell receptors could reveal signatures of past pathogen exposure. The study used immunosequencing to profile the T cell repertoires of approximately 640 subjects and linked those repertoires to cytomegalovirus serostatus. A separate validation cohort of roughly 130 different subjects was used in addition to the roughly 670-subject first cohort. To predict cytomegalovirus infection status, the study combined high-throughput TCR immunosequencing, statistical association of individual TCRs with disease status, and machine learning. In a later analysis, previously published TCR beta repertoires from hundreds of donors were re-analyzed and high-resolution HLA genotyping was added so that TCR occurrence patterns could be studied. In the later analysis, no new phenotypic data were used to find candidate immune exposures; instead, reliance was placed on TCR beta sequences and their occurrence across donors. An earlier analysis of 450 to 750 of the donors used high-throughput TCR beta sequencing to judge whether each TCR beta V gene segment behaved as functional or pseudogenic. Donor age, sex, ethnicity and CMV serostatus were compiled together with the repertoire data. Genome-wide SNP genotypes for about three fifths of the roughly 670 donors were used in a later genetic analysis, which treated that subset as a discovery cohort. Every repertoire in the discovery cohort had been generated on one and the same sequencing platform. Class I and class II HLA loci were covered by the typing at four-digit resolution. The number of typed donors differed by locus: about 620-640 for A, B, C, DRB1 and DQB1; approximately 520 for DQA1; some 590 for DPA1; and roughly 490 for DPB1. Five DR-DQ haplotypes were handled as single units for association and clustering, since linkage in the cohort was strong. Across approximately 400 genotyped donors of the cohort, an average of approximately 200,000 unique TCR beta nucleotide sequences per donor were sequenced, and around 20% of those sequences were non-productive. On the study overall, not on this receptor specifically: The study gave a list of 150 to 200 TCR beta chains associated with cytomegalovirus. Some IMGT-functional V segments, including TRBV6-2 and TRBV6-3, could not be told apart with the 87-base-pair reads, so those segments were excluded. An earlier analysis of around 600 of the donors showed that most TCR beta V segments appeared in productive rearrangements either about 90% or about 30% of the time, which broadly matched IMGT annotations. According to a later analysis, parvovirus B19, influenza, CMV and Epstein-Barr virus appeared linked to several top co-occurrence clusters. Compared with equally common non-associated chains, HLA-associated TCR beta chains in a later analysis were more clonally expanded and had lower generation probabilities. HLA typing was unavailable for some donors at each locus, so association tests used only the typed subset. Most TCR sequences were observed very rarely across donors, whereas some public TCRs were present in many individuals. A later genetic analysis associated a missense DCLRE1C variant with V-gene and J-gene trimming of TCR beta chains, and an independent cohort replicated the association. The authors suggested that the approach could potentially be extended to other disease states and immunological phenotypes. Linkage disequilibrium might explain the correlated functional status among segregating V segments, but an unknown experimental factor could not be ruled out. The only immune exposure information available for the cohort was CMV serostatus. Seventeen rarely observed V segments, including chromosome 9 orphons, were excluded from the earlier analysis of several hundred of the donors because counts were too low. Roughly uniform sequencing depth across donors was assumed in presence/absence analyses, although this assumption may not hold. When HLA alleles, especially DR and DQ, strongly co-occurred, TCR associations were difficult to assign to individual alleles. According to a later analysis, most CMV-associated TCR beta chains appeared to be HLA-restricted, and the HLA associations seemed to be driven largely by CMV exposure. According to a later analysis, TCR association rates differed among HLA loci, with DRB1 alleles showing the most associated TCRs and HLA-C alleles showing the fewest. In this cohort, only TCR beta chains were sequenced, and detectable features were limited by the absence of alpha or paired-chain data. In both the original and validation cohorts, the classifier was reported to diagnose cytomegalovirus status with high specificity and sensitivity. Specific HLA alleles were associated with 16,951 TCR beta sequences at a false discovery rate of 0.05 in a later analysis. Compared with the approximately 670-donor mean, donors in an Asian-associated ancestry cluster had fewer N-insertions in productive TCRs, according to a later genetic analysis. The sequencing pipeline was judged likely to have produced a cluster of highly shared sequence variants as a technical artifact. Three of the identified cytomegalovirus-associated TCR beta chains were confirmed in vitro to be specific for cytomegalovirus antigens. A further reported finding was that TCR beta sequences accurately predicted the HLA-A and HLA-B alleles for most subjects in the first cohort.

Receptor libraries were prepared by the immunoSEQ multiplex PCR assay. For the multiplex PCR, a mixture combining 60 forward primers for TCR Vbeta segments and 13 reverse primers for TCR Jbeta segments was used. The CDR3 region of rearranged TCR beta genes was amplified from genomic DNA by a multiplex PCR assay. On the Illumina HiSeq System, the amplified TCR beta libraries were sequenced as 87-base-pair reads. The authors processed their data as follows. A later analysis tallied tens of millions of unique TCR beta chains across the 666 repertoires, and approximately 11 million of those chains were shared by two or more donors. Raw reads were error-corrected and collapsed into unique sequences with a nearest-neighbor algorithm that merged closely related sequences to remove PCR and sequencing errors. CDR3 sequences were aligned to IMGT reference sequences to assign V, D and J gene segments. For a sequence to be retained, a match of at least six nucleotides was required to both a V gene segment and a J gene segment. Rearrangements were called productive when the CDR3 lacked stop codons and stayed in frame with V and J; all others were non-productive. CDR3 was defined according to IMGT convention as the region running from the second conserved V-encoded cysteine to the conserved J-encoded phenylalanine. The earlier analysis of 500 to 750 of the donors excluded any sequence lacking an unambiguous match to a single V gene segment. In an earlier analysis of some 590 of the donors, a V segment was called functional when productive rearrangements were above 56.7%, and segregating when the standard deviation between donors exceeded 5%. To diagnose cytomegalovirus status from the catalog of TCR beta chain sequences, a statistical classification framework was built. A later analysis assigned V and J genes by comparing TCR nucleotide sequences with IMGT/GENE-DB human TR gene sequences. In a later analysis, CDR3 sequences and most-parsimonious VDJ recombination scenarios were assigned using the TCRdist pipeline. In a later analysis, each TCR beta chain was defined by its CDR3 amino acid sequence together with its V-gene family, and reads without a unique V-gene family were excluded. A later analysis removed nearly 600 highly shared, low-generation-probability nucleotide sequences to deal with suspected cross-contamination and a sequencing artifact. In a later analysis, a clonal expansion index for each public chain was calculated from normalized within-repertoire ranks of inferred template counts. Generation probabilities in a later analysis came from a VDJ recombination model fitted to out-of-frame rearrangements, and those results were checked against IGoR. A later analysis scored TCR-TCR, TCR-HLA and TCR-CMV co-occurrence with hypergeometric tests, applying a repertoire-size bias correction to TCR pairs. In a later analysis, false discovery rates were estimated by permuting HLA or CMV assignments 20 times. In a later analysis, co-occurring TCRs were grouped using DBSCAN, and TCRdist sequence similarity was added for clustering within HLA-allele-positive subsets. Repertoires with fewer than 30,000 or more than 120,000 public chains, plus five repertoires with anomalous nucleotide sharing, were excluded from co-occurrence clustering. Drawn from immuneACCESS, this table holds only the in-frame rearrangements with V and J called that TCRdb kept. Clones are partly lost; checked studies trace under half to an unresolved V gene and leave the rest unexplained. That table is the source of V, J and clone size, and D and trimming were worked out from the DNA. For this sample the table gives roughly 130,000 clones, of which around three fifths were detected only once. More than 6.5% of the sample goes to the ten largest clones.

The cohort was made up of 500 to 800 healthy bone marrow donors. At the time of sampling, every cohort member was nominally healthy, though immune exposures that went unrecorded were likely present. The donor was CMV seropositive and belonged to the group of 250 to 300 seropositive cohort members. Each donor provided a peripheral blood sample, and peripheral blood mononuclear cells were used for TCR beta sequencing. Genomic DNA was extracted from the blood cell samples with the Qiagen DNeasy Blood Extraction Kit. The chain is made from TRBV6-1 and TRBJ2-7; 12 of the junction bases match TRBD2. Sequenced: PBMCs. This receptor was taken from a woman in her thirties or forties in good health and CMV-seropositive. The encoded CDR3 is CASSSTSGGYEQYF. The nucleotides are TGTGCCAGCAGTTCGACTAGCGGGGGTTACGAGCAGTACTTC.